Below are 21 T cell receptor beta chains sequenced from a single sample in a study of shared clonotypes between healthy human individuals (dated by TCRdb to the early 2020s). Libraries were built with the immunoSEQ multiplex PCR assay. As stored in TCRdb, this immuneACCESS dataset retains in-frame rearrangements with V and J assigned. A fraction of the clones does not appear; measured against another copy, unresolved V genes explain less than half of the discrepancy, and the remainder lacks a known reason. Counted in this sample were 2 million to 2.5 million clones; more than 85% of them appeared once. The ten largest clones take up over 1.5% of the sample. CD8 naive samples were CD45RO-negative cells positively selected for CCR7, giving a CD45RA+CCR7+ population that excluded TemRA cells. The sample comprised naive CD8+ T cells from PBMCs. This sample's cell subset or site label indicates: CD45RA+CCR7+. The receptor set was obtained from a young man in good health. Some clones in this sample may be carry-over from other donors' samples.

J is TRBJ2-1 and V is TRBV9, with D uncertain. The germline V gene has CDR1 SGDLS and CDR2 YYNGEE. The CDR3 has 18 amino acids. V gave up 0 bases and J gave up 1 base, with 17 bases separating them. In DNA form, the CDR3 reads TGTGCCAGCAGCGTAGCCCCGACACTATCTTCTTCCTACAATGAGCAGTTCTTC. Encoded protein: CASSVAPTLSSSYNEQFF.

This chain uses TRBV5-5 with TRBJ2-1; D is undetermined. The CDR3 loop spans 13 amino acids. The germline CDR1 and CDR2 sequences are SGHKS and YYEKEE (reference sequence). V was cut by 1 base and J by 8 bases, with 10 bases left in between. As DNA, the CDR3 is TGTGCCAGCAGCTTGATTCCCCCCCATGAGCAGTTCTTC. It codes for CASSLIPPHEQFF.

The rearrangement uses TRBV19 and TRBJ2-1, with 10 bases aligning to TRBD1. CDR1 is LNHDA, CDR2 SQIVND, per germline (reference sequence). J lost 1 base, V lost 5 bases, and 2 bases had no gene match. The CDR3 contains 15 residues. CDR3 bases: TGTGCCAGTAGTGGGACAGGGGAATCCTACAATGAGCAGTTCTTC. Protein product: CASSGTGESYNEQFF. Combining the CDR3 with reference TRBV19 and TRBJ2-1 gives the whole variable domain DGGITQSPKYLFRKEGQNVTLSCEQNLNHDAMYWYRQDPGQGLRLIYYSQIVNDFQKGDIAEGYSVSREKKESFPLTVTSAQKNPTAFYLCASSGTGESYNEQFFGPGTRLTVL.

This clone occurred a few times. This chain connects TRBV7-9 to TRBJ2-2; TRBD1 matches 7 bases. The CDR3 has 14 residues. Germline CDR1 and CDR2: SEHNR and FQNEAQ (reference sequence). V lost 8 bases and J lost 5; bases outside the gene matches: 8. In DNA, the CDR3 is TGTGCCAGCGAATCGGCAGGGGGAACCGGGGAGCTGTTTTTT. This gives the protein CASESAGGTGELFF.

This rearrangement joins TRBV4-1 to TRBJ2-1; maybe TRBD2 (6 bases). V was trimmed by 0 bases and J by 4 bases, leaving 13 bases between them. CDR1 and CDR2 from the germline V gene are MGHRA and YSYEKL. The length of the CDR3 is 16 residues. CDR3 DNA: TGCGCCAGCAGCCAAGATGAGCGGGTCCTTTACAATGAGCAGTTCTTC. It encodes CASSQDERVLYNEQFF.

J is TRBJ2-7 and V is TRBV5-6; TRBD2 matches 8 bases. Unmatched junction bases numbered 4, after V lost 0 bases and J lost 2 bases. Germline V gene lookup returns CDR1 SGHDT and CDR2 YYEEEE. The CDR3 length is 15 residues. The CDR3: CASSLAASGPYEQYF. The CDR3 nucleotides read TGTGCCAGCAGCTTGGCGGCTAGCGGGCCCTACGAGCAGTACTTC.

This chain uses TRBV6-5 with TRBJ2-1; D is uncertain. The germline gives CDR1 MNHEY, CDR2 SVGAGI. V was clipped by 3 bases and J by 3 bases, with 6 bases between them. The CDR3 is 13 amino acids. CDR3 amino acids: CASSYGNYNEQFF. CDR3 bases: TGTGCCAGCAGTTATGGGAACTACAATGAGCAGTTCTTC.

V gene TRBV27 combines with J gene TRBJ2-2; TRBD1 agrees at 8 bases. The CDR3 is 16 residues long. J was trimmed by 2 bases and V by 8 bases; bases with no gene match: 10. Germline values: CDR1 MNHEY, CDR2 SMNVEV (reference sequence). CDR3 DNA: TGTGCCAGCGGCTCCCTGACAGGGGAAAACACCGGGGAGCTGTTTTTT. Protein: CASGSLTGENTGELFF.

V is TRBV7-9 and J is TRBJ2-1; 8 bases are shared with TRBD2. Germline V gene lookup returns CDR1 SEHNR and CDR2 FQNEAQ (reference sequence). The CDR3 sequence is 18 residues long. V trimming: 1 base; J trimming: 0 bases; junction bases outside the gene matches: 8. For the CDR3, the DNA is TGTGCCAGCAGCTTAGGAATGGCTAGCGGGCTCTCCTACAATGAGCAGTTCTTC. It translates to CASSLGMASGLSYNEQFF.

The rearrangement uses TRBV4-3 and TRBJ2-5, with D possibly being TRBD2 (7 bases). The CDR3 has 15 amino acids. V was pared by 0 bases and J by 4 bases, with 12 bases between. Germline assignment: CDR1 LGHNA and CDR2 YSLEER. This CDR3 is CASSQDRGGIETQYF. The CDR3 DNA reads TGCGCCAGCAGCCAAGATAGGGGGGGGATAGAGACCCAGTACTTC.

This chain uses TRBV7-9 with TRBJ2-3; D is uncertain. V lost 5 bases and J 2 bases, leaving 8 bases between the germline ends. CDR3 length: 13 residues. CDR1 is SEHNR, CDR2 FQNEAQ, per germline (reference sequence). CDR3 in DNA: TGTGCCAGCAGCCCCCAAAACACAGATACGCAGTATTTT. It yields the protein CASSPQNTDTQYF.

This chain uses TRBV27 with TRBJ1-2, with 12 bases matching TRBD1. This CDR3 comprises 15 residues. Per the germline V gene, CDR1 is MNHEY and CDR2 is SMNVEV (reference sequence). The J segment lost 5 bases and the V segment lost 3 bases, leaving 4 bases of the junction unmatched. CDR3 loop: CASSLGGQGAYGYTF. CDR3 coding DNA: TGTGCCAGCAGTTTGGGGGGACAGGGGGCTTATGGCTACACCTTC.

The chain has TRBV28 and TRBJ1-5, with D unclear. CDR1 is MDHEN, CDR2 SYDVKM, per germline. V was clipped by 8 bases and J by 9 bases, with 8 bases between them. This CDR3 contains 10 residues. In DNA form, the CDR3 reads TGTGCCAGCCACTTTTGGCCCCAGCATTTT. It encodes CASHFWPQHF.

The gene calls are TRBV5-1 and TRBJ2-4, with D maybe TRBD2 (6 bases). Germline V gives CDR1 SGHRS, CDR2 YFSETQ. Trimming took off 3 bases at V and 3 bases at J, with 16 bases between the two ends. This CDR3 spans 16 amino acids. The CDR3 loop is CASSSMRRGGKNIQYF. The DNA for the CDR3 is TGCGCCAGCAGCTCGATGAGGAGGGGAGGCAAAAACATTCAGTACTTC.

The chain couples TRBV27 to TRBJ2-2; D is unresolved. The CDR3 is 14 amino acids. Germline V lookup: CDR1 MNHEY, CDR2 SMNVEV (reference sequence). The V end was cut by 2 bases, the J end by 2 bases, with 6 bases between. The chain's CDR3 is CASSLMSNTGELFF. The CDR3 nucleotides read TGTGCCAGCAGTTTAATGTCAAACACCGGGGAGCTGTTTTTT.

The CDR3 reads CASSPHWGTGELFF. The CDR3 nucleotides are TGTGCCAGCAGTCCTCATTGGGGCACCGGGGAGCTGTTTTTT. This sequence joins TRBV27 and TRBJ2-2; D ambiguous. Germline CDR1 is MNHEY and CDR2 is SMNVEV (reference sequence). The CDR3 spans 14 residues. V was shortened by 5 bases and J by 4 bases, with 11 bases between the two germline ends.

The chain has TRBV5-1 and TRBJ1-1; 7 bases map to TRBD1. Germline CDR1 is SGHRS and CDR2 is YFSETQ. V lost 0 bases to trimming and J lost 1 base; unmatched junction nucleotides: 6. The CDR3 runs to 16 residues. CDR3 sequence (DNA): TGCGCCAGCAGCTTGGTTACAGGGGTTCGGAACACTGAAGCTTTCTTT. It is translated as CASSLVTGVRNTEAFF.

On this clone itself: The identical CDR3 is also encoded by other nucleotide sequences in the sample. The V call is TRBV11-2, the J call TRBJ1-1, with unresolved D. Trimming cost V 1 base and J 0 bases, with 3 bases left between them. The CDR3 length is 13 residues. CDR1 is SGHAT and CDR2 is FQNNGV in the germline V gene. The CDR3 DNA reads TGTGCCAGCAGCTTAGCGTTGAACACTGAAGCTTTCTTT. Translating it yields CASSLALNTEAFF.

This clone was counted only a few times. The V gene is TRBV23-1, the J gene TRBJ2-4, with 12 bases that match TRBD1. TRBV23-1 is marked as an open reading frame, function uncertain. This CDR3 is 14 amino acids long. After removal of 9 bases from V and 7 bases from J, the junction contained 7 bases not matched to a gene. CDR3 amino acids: CARRDRGPRNIQYF. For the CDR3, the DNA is TGCGCCAGACGGGACAGGGGGCCGAGGAACATTCAGTACTTC.

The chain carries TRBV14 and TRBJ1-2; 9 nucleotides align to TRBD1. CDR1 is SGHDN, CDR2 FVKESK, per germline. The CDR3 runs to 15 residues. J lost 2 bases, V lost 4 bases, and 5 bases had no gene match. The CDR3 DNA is TGTGCCAGCAGCCCAAACAGGGGGCGCAACTATGGCTACACCTTC. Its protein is CASSPNRGRNYGYTF. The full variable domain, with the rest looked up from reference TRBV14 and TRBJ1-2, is EAGVTQFPSHSVIEKGQTVTLRCDPISGHDNLYWYRRVMGKEIKFLLHFVKESKQDESGMPNNRFLAERTGGTYSTLKVQPAELEDSGVYFCASSPNRGRNYGYTFGSGTRLTVV.

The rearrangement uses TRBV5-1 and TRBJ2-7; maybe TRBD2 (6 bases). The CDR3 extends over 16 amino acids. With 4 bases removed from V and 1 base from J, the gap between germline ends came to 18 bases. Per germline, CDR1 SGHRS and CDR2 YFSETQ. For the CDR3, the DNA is TGCGCCAGCAGCCTGACCCCGGGGGTGCTTTCCTACGAGCAGTACTTC. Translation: CASSLTPGVLSYEQYF.